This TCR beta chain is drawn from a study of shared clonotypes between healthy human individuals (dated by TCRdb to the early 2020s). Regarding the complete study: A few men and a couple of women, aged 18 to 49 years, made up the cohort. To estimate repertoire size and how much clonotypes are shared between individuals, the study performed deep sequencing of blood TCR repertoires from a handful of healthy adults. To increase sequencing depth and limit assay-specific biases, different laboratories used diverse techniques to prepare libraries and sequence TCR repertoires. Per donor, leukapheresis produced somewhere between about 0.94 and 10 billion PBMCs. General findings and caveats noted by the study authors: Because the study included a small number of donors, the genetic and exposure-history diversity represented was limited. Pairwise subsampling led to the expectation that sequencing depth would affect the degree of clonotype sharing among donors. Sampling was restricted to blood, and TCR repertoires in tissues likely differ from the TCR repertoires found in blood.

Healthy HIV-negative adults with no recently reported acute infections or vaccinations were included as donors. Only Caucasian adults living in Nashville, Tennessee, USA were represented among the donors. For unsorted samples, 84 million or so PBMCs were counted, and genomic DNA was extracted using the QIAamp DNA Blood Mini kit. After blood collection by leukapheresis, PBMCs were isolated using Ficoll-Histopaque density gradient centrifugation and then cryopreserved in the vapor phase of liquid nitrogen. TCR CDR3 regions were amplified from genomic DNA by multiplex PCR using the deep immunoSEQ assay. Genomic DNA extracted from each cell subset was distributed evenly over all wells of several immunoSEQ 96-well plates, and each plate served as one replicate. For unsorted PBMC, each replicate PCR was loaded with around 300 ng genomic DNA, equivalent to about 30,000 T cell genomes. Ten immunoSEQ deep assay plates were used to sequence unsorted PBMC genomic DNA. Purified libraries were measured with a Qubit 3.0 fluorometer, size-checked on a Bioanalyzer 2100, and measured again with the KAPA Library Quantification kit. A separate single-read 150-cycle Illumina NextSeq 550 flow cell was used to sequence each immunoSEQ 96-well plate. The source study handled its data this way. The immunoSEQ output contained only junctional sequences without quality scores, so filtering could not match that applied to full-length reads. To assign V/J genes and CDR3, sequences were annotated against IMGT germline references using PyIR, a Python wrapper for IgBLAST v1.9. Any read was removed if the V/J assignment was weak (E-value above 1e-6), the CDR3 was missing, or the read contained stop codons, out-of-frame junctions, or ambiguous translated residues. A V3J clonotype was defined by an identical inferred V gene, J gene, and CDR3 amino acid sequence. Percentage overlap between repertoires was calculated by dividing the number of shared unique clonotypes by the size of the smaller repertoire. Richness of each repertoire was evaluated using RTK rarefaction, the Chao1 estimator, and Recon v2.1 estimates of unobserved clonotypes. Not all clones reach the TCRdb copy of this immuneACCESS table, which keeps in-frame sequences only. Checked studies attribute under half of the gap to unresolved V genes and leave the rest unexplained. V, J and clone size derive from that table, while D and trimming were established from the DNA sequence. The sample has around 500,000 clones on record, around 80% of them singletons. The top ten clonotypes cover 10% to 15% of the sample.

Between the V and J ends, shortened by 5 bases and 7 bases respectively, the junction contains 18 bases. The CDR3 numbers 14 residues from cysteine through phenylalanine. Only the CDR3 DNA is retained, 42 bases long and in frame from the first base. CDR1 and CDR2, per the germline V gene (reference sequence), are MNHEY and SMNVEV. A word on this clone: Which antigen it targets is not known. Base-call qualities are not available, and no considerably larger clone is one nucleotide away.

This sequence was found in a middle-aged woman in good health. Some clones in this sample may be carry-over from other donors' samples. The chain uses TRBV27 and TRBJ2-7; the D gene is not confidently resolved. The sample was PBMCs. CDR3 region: CASSPLGYLREQYF. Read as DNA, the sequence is TGTGCCAGCAGTCCCCTGGGGTACCTACGGGAGCAGTACTTC.